These 32 T cell receptor beta chains originate from one sample sequenced in a study of CD8 T cells in Susac syndrome. RNA in amounts of roughly 0.5 to 1 ug was reverse transcribed with random hexamers. TCRdb itself ran the immunoSEQ multiplex PCR reads through MiXCR, one entry per CDR3 protein. The table has around 230,000 distinct CDR3 sequences, around 96% seen once. The specimen was CD4+ T cells from PBMCs. The receptors stem from a human donor with Susac syndrome.

The chain combines TRBV7-8 with TRBJ2-3; D uncertain. The CDR3 is 14 amino acids. The germline V gene encodes CDR1 SGHVS and CDR2 FQNEAQ. The V gene lost 1 base and the J gene lost 0 bases, with 5 bases spanning the gap. CDR3 DNA: TGTGCCAGCAGCTTAGTTGGTAGCACAGATACGCAGTATTTT. It is translated as CASSLVGSTDTQYF.

This chain connects TRBV24-1 to TRBJ2-1, with TRBD2 matching 16 bases. Unmatched junction bases numbered 13, after V lost 6 bases and J lost 3 bases. Germline CDR1 and CDR2: KGHDR and SFDVKD. This CDR3 is 20 amino acids long. The CDR3 region is CATSPFPGTSGRVIYNEQFF. DNA for the CDR3: TGTGCCACCAGTCCCTTTCCCGGGACTAGCGGGAGGGTCATCTACAATGAGCAGTTCTTC.

The rearrangement uses TRBV23-1 and TRBJ1-5, with TRBD1 as a possible D gene (6 bases). TRBV23-1 is an open reading frame, and its role is uncertain. CDR3 size: 16 residues. Trimming took off 7 bases at V and 0 bases at J, with 16 bases between the two ends. CDR3 sequence: CASNQPGQYSNQPQHF. In DNA form, the CDR3 reads TGCGCCAGCAACCAACCCGGACAGTATAGCAATCAGCCCCAGCATTTT.

The genes are TRBV20-1 and TRBJ1-5; D unresolved. Germline V gene lookup returns CDR1 DFQATT and CDR2 SNEGSKA (reference sequence). This CDR3 region has 16 residues. V was cut by 3 bases and J by 0 bases, with 15 bases left in between. The CDR3: CSARVVPAYSNQPQHF. CDR3 in DNA: TGCAGTGCTAGGGTGGTTCCCGCATATAGCAATCAGCCCCAGCATTTT.

The chain couples TRBV20-1 to TRBJ2-1; D is uncertain. The CDR3 covers 15 residues. The V end was cut by 0 bases, the J end by 5 bases, with 14 bases between. CDR1 is DFQATT and CDR2 is SNEGSKA in the germline V gene (reference sequence). The CDR3 DNA is TGCAGTGCTAGAGATCTCGTCCTCTACGACAATGAGCAGTTCTTC. This gives the protein CSARDLVLYDNEQFF.

The CDR3 DNA reads TGCAGCGTTGAGGCACGGAGGGATACGCAGTATTTT. Amino acids: CSVEARRDTQYF. The rearrangement joins TRBV29-1 to TRBJ2-3; maybe TRBD2 (5 bases). V was pared by 3 bases and J by 6 bases, with 10 bases between. This CDR3 comprises 12 residues. In germline, CDR1 is SQVTM, CDR2 ANQGSEA.

The chain employs TRBV20-1 and TRBJ1-4; the match to TRBD1 covers 7 bases. V lost 7 bases to trimming and J lost 3 bases; unmatched junction nucleotides: 11. This CDR3 contains 15 residues. Germline V gene data show CDR1 as DFQATT and CDR2 as SNEGSKA (reference sequence). The CDR3 spells CSVPTGRTSNEKLFF. The CDR3 DNA follows: TGCAGTGTTCCGACAGGGCGGACTTCTAATGAAAAACTGTTTTTT.

The CDR3 nucleotides read TGCAGTGCTAGCCCTGCGGAAGCGAGGGAGACCCAGTACTTC. It is translated as CSASPAEARETQYF. J is TRBJ2-5 and V is TRBV20-1; no reliable D call. The germline V and J ends were trimmed by 3 bases and 5 bases, with 16 bases remaining between them. The CDR3 runs 14 residues. Germline CDR1 DFQATT, CDR2 SNEGSKA (reference sequence).

For the CDR3, the DNA is TGTGCCATCAGGAGGGGACAGGCTTCGGAGCAGTACTTC. The encoded protein is CAIRRGQASEQYF. The rearrangement uses TRBV10-3 and TRBJ2-7; 8 bases match TRBD1. Germline CDR1 is ENHRY and CDR2 is SYGVKD. The CDR3 consists of 13 residues. V was pared by 6 bases and J by 7 bases, with 8 bases of the junction left unmatched.

This chain uses TRBV9 with TRBJ2-1, with unresolved D. The CDR3 spans 14 residues. The ends were cut back, 1 base at V and 5 bases at J, with 10 bases in the middle. Germline-derived CDR1 and CDR2 are SGDLS and YYNGEE. Here the CDR3 DNA reads TGTGCCAGCAGCGTATTTTTGGAGAACAATGAGCAGTTCTTC. Residues: CASSVFLENNEQFF.

V gene TRBV5-1 combines with J gene TRBJ2-1; 11 nucleotides match TRBD2. V shed 2 bases and J 0 bases; nucleotides not matched to a gene: 10. Germline CDR1 and CDR2: SGHRS and YFSETQ. This CDR3 has 19 amino acids. The CDR3: CASSLNPGLAASSYNEQFF. The CDR3 bases are TGCGCCAGCAGCTTAAACCCGGGACTAGCGGCGAGCTCCTACAATGAGCAGTTCTTC.

The gene calls are TRBV11-2 and TRBJ1-1; D is unresolved. Germline CDR1 reads SGHAT; CDR2 reads FQNNGV. The CDR3 has 14 amino acids. The V end was cut by 1 base, the J end by 4 bases, with 10 bases between. CDR3 residues: CASSLGPVGTEAFF. CDR3 in DNA: TGTGCCAGCAGCTTAGGCCCCGTGGGCACTGAAGCTTTCTTT.

The rearrangement links TRBV5-1 to TRBJ1-1; D gene unclear. V was trimmed by 4 bases and J by 3 bases, leaving 13 bases between them. This CDR3 region has 14 residues. The germline CDR1 and CDR2 sequences are SGHRS and YFSETQ. CDR3 amino acids: CASSPVRPDTEAFF. For the CDR3, the DNA is TGCGCCAGCAGCCCCGTACGCCCTGACACTGAAGCTTTCTTT.

V and J are TRBV7-3 and TRBJ2-1, with 9 bases identical to TRBD2. The CDR3 runs 14 residues. The V gene end was trimmed by 5 bases and the J gene end by 5 bases; junction bases not matched to a gene: 4. CDR1 is SGHTA, CDR2 FQGTGA, per germline. In nucleotides, the CDR3 is TGTGCCAGCAGCCGGACTAGCGATGACAATGAGCAGTTCTTC. Amino acid sequence: CASSRTSDDNEQFF. The variable domain in full, with the rest retrieved from reference TRBV7-3 and TRBJ2-1, is GAGVSQTPSNKVTEKGKYVELRCDPISGHTALYWYRQSLGQGPEFLIYFQGTGAADDSGLPNDRFFAVRPEGSVSTLKIQRTERGDSAVYLCASSRTSDDNEQFFGPGTRLTVL.

V usage is TRBV29-1 and J usage is TRBJ2-1; D perhaps matches TRBD1 (7 bases). This CDR3 contains 14 residues. V was clipped by 5 bases and J by 4 bases, with 15 bases between them. The V gene's germline CDR1 is SQVTM and CDR2 ANQGSEA. The CDR3 sequence: CSVQGGSGYNEQFF. CDR3 nucleotides: TGCAGCGTTCAGGGGGGTTCCGGATACAATGAGCAGTTCTTC.

The chain links TRBV28 to TRBJ2-5, with 8 bases that match TRBD2. Germline CDR1 MDHEN, CDR2 SYDVKM. V gave up 4 bases and J gave up 4 bases; unmatched junction bases: 11. This CDR3 has 16 residues. CDR3 bases: TGTGCCAGCAGTTCCCCCATAGCGGGAATAGGAGAGACCCAGTACTTC. The encoded protein is CASSSPIAGIGETQYF.

This sequence joins TRBV5-1 and TRBJ2-7; TRBD1 might be the D (5 bases). The V end was cut by 4 bases, the J end by 5 bases, with 16 bases between. This CDR3 has 14 residues. Looked up from germline, CDR1 is SGHRS and CDR2 is YFSETQ. In nucleotides, the CDR3 is TGCGCCAGCAGCCTTCTCCAGGGCCAGGACGAGCAGTACTTC. Translating it yields CASSLLQGQDEQYF.

The chain joins TRBV6-5 to TRBJ1-1, with D perhaps matching TRBD1 (6 bases). This CDR3 has 14 amino acids. CDR1 and CDR2 (germline): MNHEY, SVGAGI. The V and J ends lost 4 bases and 5 bases respectively, with 14 bases between them. This chain's CDR3 is CASSSGRGGTEAFF. For the CDR3, the DNA is TGTGCCAGCAGTTCCGGCAGGGGAGGGACTGAAGCTTTCTTT.

This sequence joins TRBV7-9 and TRBJ2-7, with D perhaps TRBD1 or TRBD2 (5 bases each). This CDR3 spans 14 amino acids. The germline V and J ends were trimmed by 5 bases and 1 base, with 12 bases remaining between them. From germline, CDR1 is SEHNR and CDR2 FQNEAQ (reference sequence). The CDR3 loop is CASSLEGISYEQYF. The CDR3 DNA sequence: TGTGCCAGCAGCCTAGAGGGGATTTCCTACGAGCAGTACTTC.

This sequence joins TRBV19 and TRBJ1-1, with D uncertain. The CDR3 is made up of 13 amino acids. V lost 7 bases to trimming and J lost 3 bases, with 12 bases between them. The V gene's germline CDR1 is LNHDA and CDR2 SQIVND (reference sequence). The CDR3 nucleotides are TGTGCCAGTACCCTATCGATTCACACTGAAGCTTTCTTT. Translating gives CASTLSIHTEAFF.

V gene TRBV18 combines with J gene TRBJ2-1; 7 positions match TRBD2. The CDR3 is 16 amino acids. The ends lost 0 bases at V and 6 bases at J; junction bases unmatched: 8. Looked up from germline, CDR1 is KGHSH and CDR2 is LQKENI. CDR3 nucleotides: TGTGCCAGCTCACCACCGTCGCGGGGGACCCTCAATGAGCAGTTCTTC. It specifies CASSPPSRGTLNEQFF.

This chain connects TRBV7-3 to TRBJ2-1, with D possibly TRBD1 on 5 matching bases. Germline CDR1 SGHTA, CDR2 FQGTGA. Trimming removed 5 bases at V and 9 bases at J, with 11 bases between. The CDR3 has 12 amino acids. In DNA form, the CDR3 reads TGTGCCAGCAGCCCAGGGCCGGGTGAGCAGTTCTTC. Translating gives CASSPGPGEQFF.

This clonotype was seen a single time. The chain links TRBV14 to TRBJ1-1, with a possible D match to TRBD1 (6 bases). Germline assignment: CDR1 SGHDN and CDR2 FVKESK. Trimming removed 1 base at V and 8 bases at J, with 11 bases between. The CDR3 has 13 amino acids. The CDR3 loop is CASSQANGQEAFF. The CDR3 coding sequence is TGTGCCAGCAGCCAAGCCAATGGACAGGAAGCTTTCTTT. Full variable domain (missing parts from reference TRBV14 and TRBJ1-1): EAGVTQFPSHSVIEKGQTVTLRCDPISGHDNLYWYRRVMGKEIKFLLHFVKESKQDESGMPNNRFLAERTGGTYSTLKVQPAELEDSGVYFCASSQANGQEAFFGQGTRLTVV.

The chain employs TRBV7-9 and TRBJ2-3; 8 bases agree with TRBD1. The V gene's germline CDR1 is SEHNR and CDR2 FQNEAQ (reference sequence). V gave up 6 bases and J gave up 4 bases; unmatched junction bases: 12. The CDR3 sequence is 16 residues long. The CDR3 DNA sequence: TGTGCCAGCAGACCCGGACAGGGCCTAGAATCAGATACGCAGTATTTT. This sequence encodes CASRPGQGLESDTQYF.

The genes are TRBV30 and TRBJ1-3, with TRBD1 identical over 7 bases. CDR1 GTSNPN and CDR2 SVGIG come from the germline V gene (reference sequence). Unmatched junction bases numbered 2, after V lost 1 base and J lost 2 bases. The CDR3 is 14 amino acids. The CDR3 is CAWSGGQTGNTIYF. CDR3 in DNA: TGTGCCTGGAGTGGGGGACAGACTGGAAACACCATATATTTT.

The J gene is TRBJ2-2, the V gene TRBV5-1; 8 nucleotides match TRBD1. The germline CDR1 and CDR2 sequences are SGHRS and YFSETQ. V shed 6 bases, J shed 5 bases, and the junction held 3 bases outside the gene matches. The length of the CDR3 is 13 residues. The CDR3 bases are TGCGCCAGCACCCGGGACAGGACCGGGGAGCTGTTTTTT. As protein: CASTRDRTGELFF.

The rearrangement links TRBV6-2 or TRBV6-3 to TRBJ1-2, with 7 bases fitting TRBD1. The germline CDR1 and CDR2 sequences are MNHEY and SVGEGT. The J segment lost 9 bases and the V segment lost 0 bases, leaving 7 bases of the junction unmatched. The CDR3 is 14 amino acids. The CDR3 spells CASSYSRDRISYTF. The CDR3, as DNA: TGTGCCAGCAGTTACTCTCGGGACAGAATAAGCTACACCTTC.

The rearrangement links TRBV3-1 to TRBJ2-7; 9 nucleotides match TRBD2. The V and J ends lost 0 bases and 4 bases, in that order; junction bases with no gene match: 10. Germline values: CDR1 LGHDT, CDR2 YNNKEL (reference sequence). The CDR3 has 17 amino acids. The chain's CDR3 is CASSQDQWASGEYEQYF. The CDR3 DNA is TGTGCCAGCAGCCAAGATCAGTGGGCTAGCGGGGAATACGAGCAGTACTTC.

The chain is built from TRBV7-3 and TRBJ2-1, with 8 bases that match TRBD2. Trimming at V came to 5 bases and at J to 16 bases, leaving 10 bases not matched to a gene. Germline CDR1 is SGHTA and CDR2 is FQGTGA. This CDR3 is built from 12 residues. DNA for the CDR3: TGTGCCAGCAGCCCACCGGGGGGGGGCCATTTCTTC. It encodes CASSPPGGGHFF.

V gene TRBV7-2 combines with J gene TRBJ2-3, with TRBD1 matching over 7 bases. This CDR3 is built from 14 residues. The V and J ends lost 3 bases and 5 bases, in that order; junction bases with no gene match: 5. Germline V gene data show CDR1 as SGHTA and CDR2 as FQGNSA. CDR3 in amino acids: CASSFQGVRDTQYF. CDR3 DNA: TGTGCCAGCAGCTTCCAGGGGGTCAGAGATACGCAGTATTTT.

The chain employs TRBV20-1 and TRBJ2-1; D is possibly TRBD1 (5 bases). Germline V lookup: CDR1 DFQATT, CDR2 SNEGSKA (reference sequence). The CDR3 spans 14 residues. With 0 bases removed from V and 5 bases from J, the gap between germline ends came to 11 bases. The CDR3 DNA sequence: TGCAGTGCTAGAGAAGGGGCCCGCGACAATGAGCAGTTCTTC. It encodes CSAREGARDNEQFF.

The chain employs TRBV29-1 and TRBJ1-1, with no clear D. Germline V lookup: CDR1 SQVTM, CDR2 ANQGSEA. Trimming took 4 bases from V and 1 from J, leaving 7 bases between them. The CDR3 is 12 residues long. DNA of the CDR3: TGCAGCGTTGCTTTAGCGAACACTGAAGCTTTCTTT. Translation: CSVALANTEAFF.